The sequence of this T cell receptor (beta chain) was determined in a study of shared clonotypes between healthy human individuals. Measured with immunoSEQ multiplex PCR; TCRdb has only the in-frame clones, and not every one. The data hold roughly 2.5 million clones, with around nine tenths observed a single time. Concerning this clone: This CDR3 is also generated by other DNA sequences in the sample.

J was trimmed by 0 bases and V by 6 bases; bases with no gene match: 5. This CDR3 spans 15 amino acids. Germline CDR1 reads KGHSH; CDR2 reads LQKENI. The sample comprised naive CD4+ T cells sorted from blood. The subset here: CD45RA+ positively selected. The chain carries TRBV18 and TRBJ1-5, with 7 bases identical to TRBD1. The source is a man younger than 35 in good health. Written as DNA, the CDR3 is TGTGCCAGCTCGTCGGGACAGTATAGCAATCAGCCCCAGCATTTT. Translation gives CASSSGQYSNQPQHF.